The entry that follows covers one T cell receptor beta chain sequence. This clonotype appeared a few times. Its cognate antigen has yet to be identified. Base quality data are lacking; no much larger clone is found one base away. This sample was included in a study of T cells after yellow fever vaccination (dated by TCRdb to 2018 to 2020). Regarding the complete study: The SMART-Seq v4 Ultra Low Input RNA kit was used to prepare libraries from fractions with low cell numbers. To follow T-cell clones before and after both primary and booster YFV17D yellow fever vaccination, bulk TCR alpha and beta repertoires underwent longitudinal sequencing. Two healthy male donors made up the cohort, one aged 18 to 29 years and the other aged 30 to 39 years. Bulk PBMC replicates and cell subsets were isolated from blood drawn at multiple timepoints before and after both primary and secondary immunization.

The treatment or condition label corresponds to: live attenuated yellow fever vaccine strain. PBMCs were isolated from peripheral blood using a standard Ficoll-Paque protocol. CD4 and CD8 T-cell fractions were isolated with Dynabeads CD4 and CD8 positive selection kits. TriZol was used to extract RNA from bulk PBMCs, from CD4 and CD8 fractions, and from dextramer-positive and dextramer-negative fractions. Trimmed from V: 3 bases; trimmed from J: 5 bases; junction bases lacking a gene match: 2. The CDR3 covers 14 residues, taking in both the cysteine and the phenylalanine. Only CDR3 DNA remains: 42 bases, in frame from the first base. TCR cDNA was made using 5'RACE template switching, a step that added a universal primer site and unique molecular identifiers. Priming of cDNA synthesis was performed from both the TCR alpha and TCR beta constant segments. Library amplification used two PCR steps, and the second PCR step added sample barcodes and sequencing adapters. Sequencing of libraries was performed on Illumina HiSeq 2500 (2x100 bp) or NovaSeq (2x150 bp). As for the original processing: MIGEC handled demultiplexing of reads and collapsing into UMI consensus sequences, while MiXCR performed V(D)J alignment. Vaccine-responding clonotypes were identified with edgeR using replicate PBMC samples, with FDR below 0.01 and a log2 fold change above 5 up to day 15 being required. Each bulk clonotype was labeled CD4 or CD8 based on which sequenced repertoire, CD4 or CD8, contained the clonotype at higher abundance. TCRdb reprocessed the public reads (quality trimming at Q25 with fastp, clone calling with MiXCR) and kept in-frame beta chains. Identical CDR3 proteins give one entry, which carries the most common genes and DNA. The V and J calls, along with clone size, are taken from TCRdb and not from the paper's own processing. The sample has tens of thousands of distinct CDR3 sequences on record, more than 5.5% of them singletons. Roughly 33% of the sample is held by the ten biggest clonotypes.

The investigation overall reported the following: A small share of clonotypes was detected in both CD4 and CD8 compartments, with the overlap likely arising from convergent recombination. Compared with the primary T-cell response, the secondary T-cell response was weaker but faster, peaking on day 5 rather than day 15. After the booster, most clones that had expanded after primary vaccination were detected again (roughly 95% of CD4 and under 90% of CD8), suggesting broad maintenance of memory. Computational filtering was needed because FACS-sorted repertoires could contain abundant contaminating clonotypes from the bulk population. Because the study included only a couple of donors, the extent to which the findings can be generalized is limited.

This TCR was sampled from a man aged 18-30 years who received the YFV17D yellow fever vaccine. The sequences come from CD8+ T cells sorted from PBMCs, collected roughly 5 days after the first yellow fever vaccination. Here the chain combines TRBV12-3 or TRBV12-4 and TRBJ2-3; 10 nucleotides in the junction match TRBD2. The base sequence is TGTGCCAGCAGTTTCGCTAGCGGGGGAGATACGCAGTATTTT. The translation is CASSFASGGDTQYF.